This T cell receptor (beta chain) was captured in a study of OX40 agonist ivuxolimab in advanced cancers. Study observations and caveats: There was clonal expansion of CD4+ and CD8+ blood T cells by week 6 at 0.1 to 3.0 mg/kg. Near-lowest levels of clonal expansion characterized partial responders at 0.1-3.0 mg/kg. CD8+ T cells averaged more expanded clones than CD4+.

As to this clone: Its antigen is currently unknown.

The CDR3 covers 13 residues. Trimming removed 5 bases from V and 4 bases from J; junction bases left unmatched: 4. CDR1 is LNHNV, CDR2 YYDKDF, per germline (reference sequence). The protocol was immunoSEQ multiplex PCR, while the TCRdb copy is restricted to in-frame clones and leaves out a portion. The table shows 55,000 to 85,000 clones, with roughly nine tenths occurring only once. The source material was CD4+ or CD8+ T cells sorted from blood, sampled in a trial of the OX40 agonist ivuxolimab. The chain links TRBV15 to TRBJ1-1, with 7 bases aligning to TRBD1. The TCR originated in an adult with an advanced solid tumor such as melanoma, head and neck, liver or kidney cancer. In DNA, the CDR3 is TGTGCCACCAGCCGCCACAGGGGCACTGAAGCTTTCTTT. Translated: CATSRHRGTEAFF.